This T cell receptor (beta chain) was captured by sequencing in a study of early T cells in non-severe SARS-CoV-2 infection (dated by TCRdb to the early 2020s). Notes on the research overall: Because TCR sequencing was done on bulk RNA from unsorted whole blood, the alpha and beta chains could not be paired.

On the study overall, not on this receptor specifically: VDJdb matching was skewed toward anti-spike CD8 responses and likely underestimated virus-specific expansions by missing private and CD4 specificities.

The study was a case-control design nested within a healthcare worker cohort in London, UK, with weekly nasopharyngeal swab PCR tests and blood sampling. Healthcare workers were enrolled in the week of the UK lockdown, from 23 to 31 March 2020, and were followed every week for up to roughly 15 weeks. Libraries were constructed by 5' RACE. The sequencing machine was a NextSeq 500. The TCR library protocol attached unique molecular identifiers to individual cDNA molecules to correct for sequencing error and PCR bias. Both TCR alpha and beta chains were sequenced, and tight co-correlation was observed between alpha and beta sequence abundances in each sample. Per the source publication's procedure: Decombinator V4 was used to annotate the V gene, J gene and CDR3 of the TCR sequences. Expanded TCRs were defined as changing significantly between any two time points under a Poisson model with p below 0.0001. Abundances of TCRs were expressed as counts per million after normalisation to the total number of TCRs sequenced in each sample. MAIT TCRs were defined by TRAV1-2 paired with TRAJ12, TRAJ20 or TRAJ33, and iNKT TCRs by TRAV10 paired with TRAJ18. VDJdb, accessed 1 November 2021, was searched for CMV, EBV and SARS-CoV-2 annotated TCRs, with TCRs annotated for multiple antigens excluded. TCRdb trimmed public reads at Q25 via fastp, called clones via MiXCR and kept in-frame beta chains. A single entry per CDR3 protein holds the most common genes and DNA from its merged rows. The V and J calls, along with clone size, are taken from TCRdb and not from the paper's own processing. The sample includes about 33,000 distinct CDR3 sequences, with about 5% observed a single time. The biggest ten clones account for roughly 13% of the sample.

There are 14 amino acids in the CDR3, from cysteine to phenylalanine inclusive. Just CDR3 DNA is preserved here, 42 bases in frame from base 1. Between the V and J ends, shortened by 2 bases and 8 bases respectively, the junction contains 10 bases. The germline V gene (reference sequence) supplies CDR1 MNHEY and CDR2 SMNVEV. This clonotype was seen ten or more times. This receptor's antigen is unknown. The input lacks base qualities; no much larger clone sits a single base away. The rearranged chain carries TRBV27 and TRBJ1-6; the best D guess is TRBD1, with 5 bases matching. Specimen: whole blood. This TCR derives from an adult who was a healthcare worker with PCR-confirmed SARS-CoV-2 infection or an uninfected control (not recorded which). The CDR3 corresponds to CASSLQGSHSPLHF. The DNA sequence is as follows: TGTGCCAGCAGTTTACAGGGATCTCATTCACCCCTCCACTTT.